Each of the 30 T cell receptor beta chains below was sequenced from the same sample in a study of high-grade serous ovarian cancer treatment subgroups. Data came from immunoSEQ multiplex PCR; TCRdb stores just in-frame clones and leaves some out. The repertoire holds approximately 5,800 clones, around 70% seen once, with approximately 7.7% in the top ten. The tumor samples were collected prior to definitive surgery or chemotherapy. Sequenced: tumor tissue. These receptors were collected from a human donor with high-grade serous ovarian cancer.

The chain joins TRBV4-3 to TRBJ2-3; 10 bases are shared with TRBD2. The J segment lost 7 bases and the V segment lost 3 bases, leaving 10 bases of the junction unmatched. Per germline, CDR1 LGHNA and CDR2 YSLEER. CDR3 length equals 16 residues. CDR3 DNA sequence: TGCGCCAGCAGCCAGCTCACCGGGACTAGCGACTATACGCAGTATTTT. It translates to CASSQLTGTSDYTQYF.

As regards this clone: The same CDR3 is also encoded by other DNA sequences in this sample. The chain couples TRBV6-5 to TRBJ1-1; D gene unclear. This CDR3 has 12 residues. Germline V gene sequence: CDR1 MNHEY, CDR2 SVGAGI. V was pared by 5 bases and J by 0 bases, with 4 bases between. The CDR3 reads CASSTLNTEAFF. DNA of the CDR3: TGTGCCAGCAGTACCCTGAACACTGAAGCTTTCTTT.

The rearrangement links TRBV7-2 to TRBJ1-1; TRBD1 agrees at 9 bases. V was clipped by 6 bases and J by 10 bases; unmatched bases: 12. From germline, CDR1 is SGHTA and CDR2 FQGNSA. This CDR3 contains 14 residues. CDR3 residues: CASSPTTGGMTAFF. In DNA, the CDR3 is TGTGCCAGCAGTCCCACCACAGGGGGCATGACAGCTTTCTTT.

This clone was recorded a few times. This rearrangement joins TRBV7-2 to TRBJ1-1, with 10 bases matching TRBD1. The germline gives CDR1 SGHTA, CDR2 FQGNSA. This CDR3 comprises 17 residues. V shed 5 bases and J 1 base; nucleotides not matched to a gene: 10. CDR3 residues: CASSPFSRQGANTEAFF. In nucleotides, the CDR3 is TGTGCCAGCAGCCCTTTTAGCCGACAGGGGGCGAACACTGAAGCTTTCTTT.

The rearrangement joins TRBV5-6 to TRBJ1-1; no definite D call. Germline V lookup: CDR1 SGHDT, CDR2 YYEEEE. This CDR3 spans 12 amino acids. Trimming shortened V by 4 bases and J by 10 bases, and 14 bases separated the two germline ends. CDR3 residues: CASSLLRVRAFF. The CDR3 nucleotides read TGTGCCAGCAGCCTCCTGAGGGTTAGAGCTTTCTTT.

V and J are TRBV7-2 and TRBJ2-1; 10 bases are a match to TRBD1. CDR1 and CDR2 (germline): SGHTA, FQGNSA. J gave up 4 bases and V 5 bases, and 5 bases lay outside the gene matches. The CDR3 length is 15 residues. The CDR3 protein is CASSRGTGEYNEQFF. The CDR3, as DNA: TGTGCCAGCAGCCGGGGGACAGGGGAATACAATGAGCAGTTCTTC.

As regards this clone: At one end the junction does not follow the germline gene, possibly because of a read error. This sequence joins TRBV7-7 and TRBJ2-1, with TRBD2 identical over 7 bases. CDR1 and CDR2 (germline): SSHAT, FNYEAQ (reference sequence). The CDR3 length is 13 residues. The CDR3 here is CASSRSGDNEQFF. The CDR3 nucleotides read TGTGCTAGCAGCCGGAGCGGGGACAATGAGCAGTTCTTC.

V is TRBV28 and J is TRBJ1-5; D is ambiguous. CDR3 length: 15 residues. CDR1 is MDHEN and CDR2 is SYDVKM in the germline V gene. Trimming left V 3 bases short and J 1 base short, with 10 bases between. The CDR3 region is CASSFSGRSNQPQHF. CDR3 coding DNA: TGTGCCAGCAGTTTTTCGGGTCGGAGCAATCAGCCCCAGCATTTT.

The CDR3 sequence is CASSLENYGYTF. The DNA of the CDR3 is TGTGCCAGCAGCTTAGAGAACTATGGCTACACCTTC. This chain joins TRBV7-9 and TRBJ1-2; D is unclear. Trimming removed 1 base at V and 2 bases at J, with 2 bases between. The CDR3 is 12 amino acids. Per the germline V gene, CDR1 is SEHNR and CDR2 is FQNEAQ (reference sequence).

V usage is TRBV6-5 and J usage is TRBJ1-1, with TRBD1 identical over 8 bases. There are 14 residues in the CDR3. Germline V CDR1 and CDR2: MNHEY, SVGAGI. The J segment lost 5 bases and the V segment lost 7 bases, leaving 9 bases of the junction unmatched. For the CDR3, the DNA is TGTGCCAGCAAAAGAAGACAGGGGTGGACTGAAGCTTTCTTT. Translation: CASKRRQGWTEAFF.

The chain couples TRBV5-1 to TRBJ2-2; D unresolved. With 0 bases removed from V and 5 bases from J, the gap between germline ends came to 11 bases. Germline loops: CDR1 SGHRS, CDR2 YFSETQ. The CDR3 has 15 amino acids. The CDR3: CASSLEAQITGELFF. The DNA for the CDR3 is TGCGCCAGCAGCTTGGAAGCTCAGATAACCGGGGAGCTGTTTTTT.

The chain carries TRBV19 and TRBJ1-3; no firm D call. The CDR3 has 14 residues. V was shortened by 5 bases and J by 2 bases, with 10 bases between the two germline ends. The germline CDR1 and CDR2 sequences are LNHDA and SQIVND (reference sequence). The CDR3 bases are TGTGCCAGTAGTCAGGCCAGACCTGGAAACACCATATATTTT. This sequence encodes CASSQARPGNTIYF.

For the CDR3, the DNA is TGTGCCAGCAGTGCCGGCCTCTACGAGCAGTACTTC. Its translation is CASSAGLYEQYF. The gene calls are TRBV28 and TRBJ2-7, with D hard to call. Germline values: CDR1 MDHEN, CDR2 SYDVKM. CDR3 length: 12 amino acids. Between the trimmed V and J ends, which lost 5 bases and 3 bases, there was a span of 8 bases.

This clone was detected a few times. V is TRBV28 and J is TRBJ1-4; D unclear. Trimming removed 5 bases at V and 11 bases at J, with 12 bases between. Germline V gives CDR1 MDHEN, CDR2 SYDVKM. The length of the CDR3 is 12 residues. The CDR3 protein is CASSLPVGKLFF. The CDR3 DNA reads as TGTGCCAGCAGTCTTCCCGTAGGGAAACTGTTTTTT.

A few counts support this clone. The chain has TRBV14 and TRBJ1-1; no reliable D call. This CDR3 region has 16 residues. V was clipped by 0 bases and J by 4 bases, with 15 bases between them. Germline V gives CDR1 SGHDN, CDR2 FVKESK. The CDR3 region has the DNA TGTGCCAGCAGCCAAGATCTACAAGTCGGCCGCACTGAAGCTTTCTTT. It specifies CASSQDLQVGRTEAFF.

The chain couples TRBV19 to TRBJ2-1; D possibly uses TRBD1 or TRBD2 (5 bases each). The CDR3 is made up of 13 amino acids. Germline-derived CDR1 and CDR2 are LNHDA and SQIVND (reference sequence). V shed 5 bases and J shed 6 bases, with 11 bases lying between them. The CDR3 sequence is CASSWKGPNEQFF. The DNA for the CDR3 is TGTGCCAGTAGTTGGAAGGGACCCAATGAGCAGTTCTTC.

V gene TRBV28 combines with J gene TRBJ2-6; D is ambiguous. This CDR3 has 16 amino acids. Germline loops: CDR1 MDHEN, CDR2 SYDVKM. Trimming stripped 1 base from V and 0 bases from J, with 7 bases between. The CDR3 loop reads CASSLSVNSGANVLTF. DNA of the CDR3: TGTGCCAGCAGTTTATCAGTAAACTCTGGGGCCAACGTCCTGACTTTC.

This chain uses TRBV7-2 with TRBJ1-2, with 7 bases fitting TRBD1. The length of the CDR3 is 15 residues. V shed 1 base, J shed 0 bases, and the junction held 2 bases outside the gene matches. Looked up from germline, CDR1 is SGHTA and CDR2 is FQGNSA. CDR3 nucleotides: TGTGCCAGCAGCTTAGGGGACAGAGCTAACTATGGCTACACCTTC. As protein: CASSLGDRANYGYTF.

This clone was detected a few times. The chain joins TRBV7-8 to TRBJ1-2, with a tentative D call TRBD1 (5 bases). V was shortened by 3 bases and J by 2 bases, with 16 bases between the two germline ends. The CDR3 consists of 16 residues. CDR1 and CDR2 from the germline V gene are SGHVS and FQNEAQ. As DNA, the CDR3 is TGTGCCAGCAGCTTGATAGTGGGGGAAGTGAACTATGGCTACACCTTC. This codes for CASSLIVGEVNYGYTF.

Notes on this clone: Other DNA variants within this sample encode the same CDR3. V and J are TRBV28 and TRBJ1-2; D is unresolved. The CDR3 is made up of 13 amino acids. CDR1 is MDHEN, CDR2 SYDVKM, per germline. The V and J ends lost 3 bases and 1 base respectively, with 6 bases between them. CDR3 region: CASSLDLNYGYTF. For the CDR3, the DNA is TGTGCCAGCAGTTTGGACCTTAACTATGGCTACACCTTC.

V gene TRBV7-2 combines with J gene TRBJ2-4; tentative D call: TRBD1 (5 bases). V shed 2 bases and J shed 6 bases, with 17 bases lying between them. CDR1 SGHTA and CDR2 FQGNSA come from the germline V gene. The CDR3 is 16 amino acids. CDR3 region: CASSLTSTGRGNIQYF. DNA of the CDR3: TGTGCCAGCAGCTTAACATCAACTGGTAGGGGAAACATTCAGTACTTC.

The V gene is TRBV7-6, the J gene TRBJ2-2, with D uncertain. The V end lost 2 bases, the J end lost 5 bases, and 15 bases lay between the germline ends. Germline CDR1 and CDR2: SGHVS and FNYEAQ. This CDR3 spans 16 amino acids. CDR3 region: CASSLNPQVGTGELFF. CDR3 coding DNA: TGTGCCAGCAGCTTAAACCCCCAGGTTGGGACCGGGGAGCTGTTTTTT.

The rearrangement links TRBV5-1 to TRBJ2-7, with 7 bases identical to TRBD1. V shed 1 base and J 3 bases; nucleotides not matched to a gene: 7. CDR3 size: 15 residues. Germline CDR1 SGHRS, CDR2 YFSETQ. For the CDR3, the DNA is TGCGCCAGCAGCTTGCTCCCCCCAGGGGGCTACGAGCAGTACTTC. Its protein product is CASSLLPPGGYEQYF.

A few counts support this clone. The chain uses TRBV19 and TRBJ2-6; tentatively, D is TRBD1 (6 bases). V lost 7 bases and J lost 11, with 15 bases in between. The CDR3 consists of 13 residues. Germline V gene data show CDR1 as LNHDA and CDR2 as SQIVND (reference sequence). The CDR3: CASTENRVDVLTF. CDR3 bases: TGTGCCAGTACCGAGAACAGGGTCGACGTCCTGACTTTC.

The CDR3 loop is CASSQVNQPQHF. DNA for the CDR3: TGTGCCAGCAGCCAAGTTAATCAGCCCCAGCATTTT. The chain has TRBV4-2 and TRBJ1-5; D is uncertain. Germline V gives CDR1 LGHNA, CDR2 YNFKEQ. Trimming left V 1 base short and J 4 bases short, with 2 bases between. The CDR3 length is 12 residues.

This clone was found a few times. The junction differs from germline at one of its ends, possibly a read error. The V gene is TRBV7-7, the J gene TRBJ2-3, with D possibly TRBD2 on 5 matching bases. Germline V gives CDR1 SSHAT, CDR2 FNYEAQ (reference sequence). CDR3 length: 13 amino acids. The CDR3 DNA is TGTGCTAGCAGCCGGGATTTGGGAGATACGCAGTATTTT. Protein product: CASSRDLGDTQYF. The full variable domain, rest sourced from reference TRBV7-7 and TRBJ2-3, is GAGVSQSPRYKVTKRGQDVTLRCDPISSHATLYWYQQALGQGPEFLTYFNYEAQPDKSGLPSDRFSAERPEGSISTLTIQRTEQRDSAMYRCASSRDLGDTQYFGPGTRLTVL.

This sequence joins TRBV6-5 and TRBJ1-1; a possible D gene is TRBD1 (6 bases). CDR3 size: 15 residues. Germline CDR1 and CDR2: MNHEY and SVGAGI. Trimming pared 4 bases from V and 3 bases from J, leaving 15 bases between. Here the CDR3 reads CASSSVGGIDTEAFF. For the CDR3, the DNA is TGTGCCAGCAGTTCCGTAGGGGGTATCGACACTGAAGCTTTCTTT.

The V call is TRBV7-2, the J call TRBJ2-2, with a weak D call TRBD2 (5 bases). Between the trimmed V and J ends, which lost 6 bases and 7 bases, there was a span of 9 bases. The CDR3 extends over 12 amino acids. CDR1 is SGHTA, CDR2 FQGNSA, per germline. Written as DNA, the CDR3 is TGTGCCAGCAGGAGGGAAATCGGGGAGCTGTTTTTT. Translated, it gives CASRREIGELFF.

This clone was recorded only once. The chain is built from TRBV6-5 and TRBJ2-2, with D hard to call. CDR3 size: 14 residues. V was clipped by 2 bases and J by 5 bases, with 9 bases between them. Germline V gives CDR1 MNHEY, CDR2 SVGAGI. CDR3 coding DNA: TGTGCCAGCAGTTACGCGAGGAGAACCGGGGAGCTGTTTTTT. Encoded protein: CASSYARRTGELFF.

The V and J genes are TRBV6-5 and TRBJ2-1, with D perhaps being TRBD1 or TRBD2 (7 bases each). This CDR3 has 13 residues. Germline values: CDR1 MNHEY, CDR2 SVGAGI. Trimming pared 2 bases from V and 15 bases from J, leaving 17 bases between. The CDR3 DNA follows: TGTGCCAGCAGTTACACGGAGGGGGCGGGGGCGTTCTTC. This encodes CASSYTEGAGAFF.